Listed here is a single T cell receptor beta chain. Germline V gives CDR1 SGHTA, CDR2 FQGNSA. This CDR3 is built from 15 residues. V trimming: 5 bases; J trimming: 6 bases; junction bases outside the gene matches: 4. A multiplex PCR was run with 60 Vbeta primers and 13 Jbeta primers. TCRdb keeps only in-frame clones here, not all; method: immunoSEQ multiplex PCR. The sample holds over 250,000 clones; 65% to 85% are singletons and the top ten take under 3%. This entry is derived from a study of cytomegalovirus exposure and HLA in healthy donors. The clonotype comes from a female donor in good health and CMV-seronegative. The V call is TRBV7-2, the J call TRBJ2-2; 12 bases line up with TRBD1. Sequencing used PBMCs. The CDR3 region has the DNA TGTGCCAGCAGCCCCGGGACAGGGGGCTCCGGGGAGCTGTTTTTT. This gives the protein CASSPGTGGSGELFF.